The clone carrying this T cell receptor (beta chain) was detected only once. Its specificity is unknown. Generated by immunoSEQ multiplex PCR, the TCRdb table keeps only in-frame clones and is missing some. The table lists 20,000 to 30,000 clones, 88% of them singletons, with around 6% in the top ten. The entry originates in a study of T cells in localized non-small cell lung cancer. Study outcomes and limitations: Uninvolved adjacent lung showed peak T cell clonality, exceeding tumor. In adjacent lung, a median around 50 of the top 100 tumor clones were found.

From germline, CDR1 is MNHEY and CDR2 SMNVEV (reference sequence). The CDR3 extends over 20 amino acids. The germline V and J ends were trimmed by 5 bases and 2 bases, with 25 bases remaining between them. The chain couples TRBV27 to TRBJ2-6; either TRBD1 or TRBD2 may fit D (6 bases each). Sequencing used PBMCs, obtained before any cancer treatment. The TCR sequence derives from a man between 40 and 69 years old with stage II lung adenocarcinoma. The CDR3 region has the DNA TGTGCCAGCAGTCAGTATCCGCCACGGGGGCCCGAACCTGGGGCCAACGTCCTGACTTTC. This translates into CASSQYPPRGPEPGANVLTF.